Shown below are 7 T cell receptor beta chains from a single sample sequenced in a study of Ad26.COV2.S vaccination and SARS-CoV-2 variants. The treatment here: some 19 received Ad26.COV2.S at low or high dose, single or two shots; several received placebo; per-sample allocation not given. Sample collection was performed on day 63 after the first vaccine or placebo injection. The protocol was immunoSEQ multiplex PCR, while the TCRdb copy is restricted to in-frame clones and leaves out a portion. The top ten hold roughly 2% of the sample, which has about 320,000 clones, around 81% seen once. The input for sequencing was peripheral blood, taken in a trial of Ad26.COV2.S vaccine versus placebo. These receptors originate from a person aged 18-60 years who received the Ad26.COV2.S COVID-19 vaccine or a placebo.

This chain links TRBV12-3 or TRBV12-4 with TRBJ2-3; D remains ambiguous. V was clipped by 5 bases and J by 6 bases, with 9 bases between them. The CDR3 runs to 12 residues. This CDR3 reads CASSASRDTQYF. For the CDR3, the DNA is TGTGCCAGCAGTGCCAGCAGGGATACGCAGTATTTT.

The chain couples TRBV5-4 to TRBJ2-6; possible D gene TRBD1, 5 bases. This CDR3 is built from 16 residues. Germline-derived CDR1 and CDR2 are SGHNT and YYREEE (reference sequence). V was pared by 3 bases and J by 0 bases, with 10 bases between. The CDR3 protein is CASSSDSYSGANVLTF. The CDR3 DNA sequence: TGTGCCAGCAGCTCTGACAGCTACTCTGGGGCCAACGTCCTGACTTTC.

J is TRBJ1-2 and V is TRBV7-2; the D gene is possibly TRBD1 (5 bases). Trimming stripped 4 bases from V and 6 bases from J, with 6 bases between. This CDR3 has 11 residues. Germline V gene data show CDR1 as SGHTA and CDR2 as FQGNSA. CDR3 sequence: CASSWGHGYTF. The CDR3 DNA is TGTGCCAGCAGCTGGGGCCATGGCTACACCTTC. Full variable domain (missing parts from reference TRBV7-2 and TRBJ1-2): GAGVSQSPSNKVTEKGKDVELRCDPISGHTALYWYRQSLGQGLEFLIYFQGNSAPDKSGLPSDRFSAERTGGSVSTLTIQRTQQEDSAVYLCASSWGHGYTFGSGTRLTVV.

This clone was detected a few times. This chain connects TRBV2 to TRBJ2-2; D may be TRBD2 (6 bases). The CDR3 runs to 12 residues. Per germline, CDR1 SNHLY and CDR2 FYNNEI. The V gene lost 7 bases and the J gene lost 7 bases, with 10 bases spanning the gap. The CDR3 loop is CASNWGVGELFF. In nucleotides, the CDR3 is TGTGCCAGCAATTGGGGGGTCGGGGAGCTGTTTTTT.

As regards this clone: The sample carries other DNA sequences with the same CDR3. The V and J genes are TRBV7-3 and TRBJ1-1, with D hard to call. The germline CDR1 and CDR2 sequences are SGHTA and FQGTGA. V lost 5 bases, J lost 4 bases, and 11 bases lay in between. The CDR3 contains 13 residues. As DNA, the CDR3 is TGTGCCAGCAGCCCAGGTGGTAGCACTGAAGCTTTCTTT. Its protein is CASSPGGSTEAFF.

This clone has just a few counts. The CDR3 DNA reads TGCGCCAGCAGTGAGAGGACAGGCTCTGGAAACACCATATATTTT. Translated, it gives CASSERTGSGNTIYF. The chain recombines TRBV10-2 with TRBJ1-3, with 7 bases fitting TRBD1. V lost 2 bases to trimming and J lost 0 bases; unmatched junction nucleotides: 1. The CDR3 consists of 15 residues. Per the germline V gene, CDR1 is WSHSY and CDR2 is SAAADI.

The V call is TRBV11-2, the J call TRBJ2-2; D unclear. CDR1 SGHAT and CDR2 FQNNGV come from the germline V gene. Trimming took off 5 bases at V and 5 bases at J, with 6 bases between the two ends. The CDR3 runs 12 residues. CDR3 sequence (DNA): TGTGCCAGCAGCCAGGAGACCGGGGAGCTGTTTTTT. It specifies CASSQETGELFF.